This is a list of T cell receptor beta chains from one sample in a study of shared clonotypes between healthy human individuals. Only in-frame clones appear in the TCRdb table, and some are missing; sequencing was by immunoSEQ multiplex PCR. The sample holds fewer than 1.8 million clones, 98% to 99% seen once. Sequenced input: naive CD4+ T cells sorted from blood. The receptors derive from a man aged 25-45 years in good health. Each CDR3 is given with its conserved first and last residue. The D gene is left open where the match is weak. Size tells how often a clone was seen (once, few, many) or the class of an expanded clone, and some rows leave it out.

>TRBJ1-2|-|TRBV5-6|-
TGTGCCAGCAGCTTGGGGGAAACCGGCCCAAACTATGGCTACACCTTC
CASSLGETGPNYGYTF
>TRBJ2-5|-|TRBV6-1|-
TGTGCCAGCACCAAAGGCTACCAAGAGACCCAGTACTTC
CASTKGYQETQYF
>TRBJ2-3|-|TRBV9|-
TGTGCCAGCAGCGTAGCGAGCGGAGCTAGCACAGATACGCAGTATTTT
CASSVASGASTDTQYF
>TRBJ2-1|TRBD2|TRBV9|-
TGTGCCAGCAGCATAGCGGGCTCCTACAATGAGCAGTTCTTC
CASSIAGSYNEQFF
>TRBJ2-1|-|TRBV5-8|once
TGTGCCAGCAGCACCGGGACTTACAATGAGCAGTTCTTC
CASSTGTYNEQFF
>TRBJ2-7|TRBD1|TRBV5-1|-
TGCGCCAGCAGCTTACCGGGACAGTCCAACGAGCAGTACTTC
CASSLPGQSNEQYF
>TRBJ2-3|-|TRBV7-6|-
TGTGCCAGCAGCTTAGCCGGGGATTTCACAGATACGCAGTATTTT
CASSLAGDFTDTQYF
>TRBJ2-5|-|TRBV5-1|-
TGCGCCAGCGGCCCTGGTGTGGGGGAGACCCAGTACTTC
CASGPGVGETQYF
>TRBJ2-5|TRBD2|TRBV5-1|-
TGCGCCAGCAGCTCAGGACTAGCGGGTTCCGACCAAGAGACCCAGTACTTC
CASSSGLAGSDQETQYF
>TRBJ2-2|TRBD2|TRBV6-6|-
TGTGCCAGCAGTTTGACTAGCGGGGGGAGCGGGGAGCTGTTTTTT
CASSLTSGGSGELFF
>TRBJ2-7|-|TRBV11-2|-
TGTGCCAGCAGCTTATTGGACAGAACCTACGAGCAGTACTTC
CASSLLDRTYEQYF
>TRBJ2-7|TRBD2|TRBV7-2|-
TGTGCCAGCACCCGGACTAGCCGAGAGTACGAGCAGTACTTC
CASTRTSREYEQYF
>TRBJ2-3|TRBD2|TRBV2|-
TGTGCCAGCAGTAAGGCGGGAGTATGGGATACGCAGTATTTT
CASSKAGVWDTQYF
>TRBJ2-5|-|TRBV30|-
TGTGCCTGGAGTAAGACCCGGGTCGCGGAGACCCAGTACTTC
CAWSKTRVAETQYF
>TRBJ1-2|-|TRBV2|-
TGTGCCAGCAGTACTACGACAGCGGGCTATGGCTACACCTTC
CASSTTTAGYGYTF
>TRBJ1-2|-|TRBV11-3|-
TGTGCCAGCAGCTTGGCAGGTGGCTATGGCTACACCTTC
CASSLAGGYGYTF